A selection of T cell receptor beta chains follows, all from one sample in a study of metastatic and nonmetastatic thyroid tumors. TCRdb ran MiXCR on the PCR reads. The sample has 25,000 to 30,000 clones, roughly 17% seen once. The sample taken for sequencing was blood. The receptors stem from a male donor with papillary thyroid cancer or a benign thyroid nodule (not recorded which). Some clones in this sample may be carry-over from other donors' samples. CDR3s include the opening cysteine and the closing phenylalanine or tryptophan. The order of the fields is J gene, V gene, D gene, CDR3 protein. D genes are given only for firm matches.

TRBJ1-4,TRBV19,TRBD1,CASSIRQGDEKLFF
TRBJ2-4,TRBV5-1,TRBD2,CASSLVGSGGSLAKNIQYF
TRBJ1-4,TRBV12-3/TRBV12-4,NA,CASSLDRGEKLFF
TRBJ2-3,TRBV9,TRBD1,CASTTGGLSDTQYF
TRBJ2-2,TRBV9,NA,CASSDGTANTGELFF
TRBJ1-2,TRBV6-1,TRBD1,CASSPQGADYGYTF
TRBJ2-2,TRBV20-1,TRBD2,CSARDLAGDTGELFF
TRBJ2-1,TRBV6-7,TRBD1,CVGTARLPRGQFF
TRBJ2-7,TRBV29-1,NA,CSVTGSFSYEQYF
TRBJ2-3,TRBV7-3,TRBD2,CASSLLAGYTDTQYF
TRBJ2-7,TRBV12-3/TRBV12-4,TRBD2,CASTPRRSGAEQYF
TRBJ2-1,TRBV9,NA,CASTPTPGAKFF
TRBJ2-7,TRBV28,TRBD1,CASITPGQASYEQYF
TRBJ2-1,TRBV6-4,NA,CASSQDFGKYNEQFF